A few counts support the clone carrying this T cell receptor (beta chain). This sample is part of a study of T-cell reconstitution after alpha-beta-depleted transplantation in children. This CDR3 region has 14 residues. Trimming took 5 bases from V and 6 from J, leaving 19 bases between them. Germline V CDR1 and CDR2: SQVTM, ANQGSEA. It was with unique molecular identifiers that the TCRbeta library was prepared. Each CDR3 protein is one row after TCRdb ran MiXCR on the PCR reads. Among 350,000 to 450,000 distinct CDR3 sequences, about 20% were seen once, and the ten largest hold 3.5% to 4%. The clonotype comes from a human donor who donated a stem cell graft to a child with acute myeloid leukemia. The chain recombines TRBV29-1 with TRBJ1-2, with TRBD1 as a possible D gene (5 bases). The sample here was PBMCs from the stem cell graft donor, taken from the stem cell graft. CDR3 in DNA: TGCAGCGTTTCTCCCGCCGGGACCGAAAATGGCTACACCTTC. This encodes CSVSPAGTENGYTF.